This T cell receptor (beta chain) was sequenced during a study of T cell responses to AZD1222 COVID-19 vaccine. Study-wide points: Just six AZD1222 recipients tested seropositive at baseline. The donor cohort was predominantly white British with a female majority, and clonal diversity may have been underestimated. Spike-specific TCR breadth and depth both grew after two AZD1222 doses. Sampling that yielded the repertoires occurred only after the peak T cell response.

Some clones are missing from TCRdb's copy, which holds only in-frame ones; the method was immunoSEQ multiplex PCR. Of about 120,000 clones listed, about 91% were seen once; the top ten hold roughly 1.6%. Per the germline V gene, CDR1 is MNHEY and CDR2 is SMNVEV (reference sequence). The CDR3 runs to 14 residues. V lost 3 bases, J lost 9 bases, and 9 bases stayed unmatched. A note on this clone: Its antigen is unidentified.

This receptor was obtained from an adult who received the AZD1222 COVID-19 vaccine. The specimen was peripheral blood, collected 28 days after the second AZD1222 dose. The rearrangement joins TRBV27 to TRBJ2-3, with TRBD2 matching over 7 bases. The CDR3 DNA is TGTGCCAGCAGTTTCGAGGCGGGGAGGGGCACGCAGTATTTT. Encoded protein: CASSFEAGRGTQYF.